One and the same sample provided the 11 T cell receptor beta chains below, sequenced in a study of regulatory T cells in long-lasting Graves disease. Combining iRepertoire HTBI primers with Arm-PCR of CDR3 regions, the authors built TCR beta libraries. From the multiplex PCR reads, TCRdb called clonotypes with MiXCR, one entry per CDR3 protein. The sample yields about 660,000 distinct CDR3 sequences, roughly 30% seen once. Time point here: persistent/refractory GD, antithyroid drugs over 5 years with positive TRAb. Extracted RNA from PBMCs served as the source of the TCR library. Material: peripheral blood mononuclear cells (PBMCs), obtained when the disease was refractory, from a patient treated with antithyroid drugs. These receptors were collected from a female donor with Graves disease.

Regarding this clonotype: This may arise from a read error, as a much more abundant clone is one base away. Here the CDR3 omits its conserved ending phenylalanine or tryptophan, so a read error is the likely source. The CDR3 reads CASSAGLAVRSDEQYI. CDR3 in DNA: TGTGCCAGCAGCGCGGGACTAGCGGTACGAAGTGACGAGCAGTACATC. This chain links TRBV9 with TRBJ2-7; 11 nucleotides line up with TRBD2. The CDR3 consists of 16 residues. The germline CDR1 and CDR2 sequences are SGDLS and YYNGEE. With V trimmed by 3 bases and J by 5 bases, 10 bases remained unmatched.

There are a few counts of this clonotype. A junction boundary mismatches the germline segment, possibly from a read error. The chain uses TRBV5-1 and TRBJ2-3; TRBD1 might be the D (5 bases). Germline V gene lookup returns CDR1 SGHRS and CDR2 YFSETQ. The CDR3 is 15 residues long. CDR3 DNA: TGCGCTAGCAGCTTGGCAGGGCAGGCCGTAGATACGCAGTATTTT. It translates to CASSLAGQAVDTQYF. The whole variable domain, filled in from reference TRBV5-1 and TRBJ2-3, reads KAGVTQTPRYLIKTRGQQVTLSCSPISGHRSVSWYQQTPGQGLQFLFEYFSETQRNKGNFPGRFSGRQFSNSRSEMNVSTLELGDSALYLCASSLAGQAVDTQYFGPGTRLTVL.

This clonotype occurred many times. The V and J genes are TRBV12-3 or TRBV12-4 and TRBJ1-2, with D tentatively TRBD1 (6 bases). The V and J ends lost 5 bases and 5 bases respectively, with 15 bases between them. The CDR3 runs 14 residues. The CDR3 loop reads CASSTGTQLYGYTF. The CDR3 DNA sequence: TGTGCCAGCAGTACAGGGACCCAACTTTATGGCTACACCTTC.

This clonotype was counted only a few times. The CDR3 region is CATHLPGQGAIRAFF. The CDR3 DNA is TGTGCCACTCACCTTCCGGGACAGGGGGCGATACGTGCTTTCTTT. J is TRBJ1-1 and V is TRBV6-1, with 12 bases identical to TRBD1. V was pared by 10 bases and J by 11 bases, with 17 bases of the junction left unmatched. Germline values: CDR1 MNHNS, CDR2 SASEGT. The CDR3 has 15 amino acids.

The chain couples TRBV29-1 to TRBJ1-2, with 8 bases identical to TRBD1. Germline V gives CDR1 SQVTM, CDR2 ANQGSEA. The CDR3 covers 12 residues. V dropped 7 bases and J dropped 6; count of bases not matched to a gene: 7. DNA for the CDR3: TGCAGCGCCTGGACAGGGATAAATGGCTACACCTTC. Protein: CSAWTGINGYTF.

This chain uses TRBV6-2 or TRBV6-3 with TRBJ2-7, with D possibly being TRBD2 (6 bases). The CDR3 is 15 residues long. The germline V gene has CDR1 MNHEY and CDR2 SVGEGT. The V and J ends lost 0 bases and 1 base respectively, with 10 bases between them. The chain's CDR3 is CASSYSSGWSYEQYF. The CDR3 DNA follows: TGTGCCAGCAGTTACTCGAGCGGGTGGTCCTACGAGCAGTACTTC.

The chain has TRBV6-1 and TRBJ1-2, with a possible D match to TRBD1 (5 bases). V was clipped by 8 bases and J by 2 bases, with 15 bases between them. This CDR3 region has 14 residues. CDR1 is MNHNS and CDR2 is SASEGT in the germline V gene. The CDR3 loop reads CASQDLGGNYGYTF. The DNA of the CDR3 is TGTGCCAGCCAGGACTTGGGGGGAAACTATGGCTACACCTTC.

The J gene is TRBJ1-3, the V gene TRBV19; possibly TRBD1 for D (5 bases). This CDR3 is 17 amino acids long. CDR1 is LNHDA and CDR2 is SQIVND in the germline V gene (reference sequence). V was cut by 6 bases and J by 1 base, with 19 bases left in between. The CDR3 sequence is CASSNPPTGPSGNTIYF. The CDR3 DNA reads as TGTGCCAGTAGCAATCCCCCGACGGGACCTTCTGGAAACACCATATATTTT. Variable domain in full (rest from reference TRBV19 and TRBJ1-3): DGGITQSPKYLFRKEGQNVTLSCEQNLNHDAMYWYRQDPGQGLRLIYYSQIVNDFQKGDIAEGYSVSREKKESFPLTVTSAQKNPTAFYLCASSNPPTGPSGNTIYFGEGSWLTVV.

The V call is TRBV3-1, the J call TRBJ1-6, with 9 bases fitting TRBD1. Germline trimming cut 0 bases from V and 10 bases from J; bases unmatched to any gene: 7. Germline values: CDR1 LGHDT, CDR2 YNNKEL (reference sequence). The CDR3 consists of 16 residues. This CDR3 reads CASSQEGGQGGSPLHF. CDR3 nucleotides: TGTGCCAGCAGCCAAGAAGGGGGACAGGGAGGCTCACCCCTCCACTTT.

As regards this clonotype: The junction differs from germline at one of its ends, possibly a read error. The chain is built from TRBV6-5 and TRBJ1-5; 8 bases are shared with TRBD1. Germline V CDR1 and CDR2: MNHEY, SVGAGI. The CDR3 totals 15 residues. CDR3 amino acids: CASSYVSGGNRPQHF. In DNA form, the CDR3 reads TGTGCCAGCAGTTACGTTTCAGGGGGCAATCGGCCCCAGCATTTT.

In its sample, this clonotype was seen many times. The chain recombines TRBV28 with TRBJ1-5; tentative D call: TRBD1 (5 bases). The CDR3 loop spans 15 amino acids. Per germline, CDR1 MDHEN and CDR2 SYDVKM. Trimming shortened V by 7 bases and J by 0 bases, and 13 bases separated the two germline ends. CDR3 bases: TGTGCCAGCACCCAACAGGCTGGTAGCAATCAGCCCCAGCATTTT. This translates into CASTQQAGSNQPQHF.